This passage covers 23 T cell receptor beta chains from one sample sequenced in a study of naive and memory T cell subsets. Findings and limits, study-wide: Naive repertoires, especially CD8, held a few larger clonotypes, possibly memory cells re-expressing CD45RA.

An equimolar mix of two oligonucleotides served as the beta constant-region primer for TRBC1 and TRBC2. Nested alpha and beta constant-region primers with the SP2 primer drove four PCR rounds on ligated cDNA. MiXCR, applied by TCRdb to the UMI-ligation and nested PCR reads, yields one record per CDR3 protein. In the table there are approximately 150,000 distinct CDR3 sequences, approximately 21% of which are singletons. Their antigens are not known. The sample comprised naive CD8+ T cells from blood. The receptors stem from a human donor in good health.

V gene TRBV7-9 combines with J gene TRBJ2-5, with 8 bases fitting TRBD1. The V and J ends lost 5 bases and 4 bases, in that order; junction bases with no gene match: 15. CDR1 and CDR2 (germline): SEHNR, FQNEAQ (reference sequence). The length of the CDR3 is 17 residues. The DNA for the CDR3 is TGTGCCAGCAGCCCCCGGGCGGACAGGGAACGGGTAGAGACCCAGTACTTC. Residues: CASSPRADRERVETQYF.

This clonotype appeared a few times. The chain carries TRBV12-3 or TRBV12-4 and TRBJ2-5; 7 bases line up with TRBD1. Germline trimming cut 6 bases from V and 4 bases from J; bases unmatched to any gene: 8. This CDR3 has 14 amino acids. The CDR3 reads CASSPGQDGETQYF. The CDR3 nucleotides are TGTGCCAGCAGCCCCGGACAGGACGGAGAGACCCAGTACTTC.

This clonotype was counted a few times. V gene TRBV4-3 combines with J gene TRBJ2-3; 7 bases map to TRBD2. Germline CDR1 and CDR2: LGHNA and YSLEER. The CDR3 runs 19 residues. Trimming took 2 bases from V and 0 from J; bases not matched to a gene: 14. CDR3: CASSQIRREPRSSTDTQYF. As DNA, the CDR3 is TGCGCCAGCAGCCAAATCCGGCGGGAGCCAAGATCTAGCACAGATACGCAGTATTTT.

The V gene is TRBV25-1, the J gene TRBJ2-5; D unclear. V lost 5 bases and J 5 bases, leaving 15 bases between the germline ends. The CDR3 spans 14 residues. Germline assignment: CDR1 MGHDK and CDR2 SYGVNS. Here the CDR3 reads CASSSGSGSETQYF. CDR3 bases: TGTGCCAGCAGTAGTGGTTCCGGGTCCGAGACCCAGTACTTC.

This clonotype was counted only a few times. The CDR3 here is CASSLGADEQFF. DNA for the CDR3: TGCGCCAGCAGCTTGGGCGCGGATGAGCAGTTCTTC. The genes are TRBV5-1 and TRBJ2-1; no clear D gene. The CDR3 totals 12 residues. V was pared by 0 bases and J by 8 bases, with 6 bases between. Germline V gene data show CDR1 as SGHRS and CDR2 as YFSETQ. Full variable domain (rest looked up from reference TRBV5-1 and TRBJ2-1): KAGVTQTPRYLIKTRGQQVTLSCSPISGHRSVSWYQQTPGQGLQFLFEYFSETQRNKGNFPGRFSGRQFSNSRSEMNVSTLELGDSALYLCASSLGADEQFFGPGTRLTVL.

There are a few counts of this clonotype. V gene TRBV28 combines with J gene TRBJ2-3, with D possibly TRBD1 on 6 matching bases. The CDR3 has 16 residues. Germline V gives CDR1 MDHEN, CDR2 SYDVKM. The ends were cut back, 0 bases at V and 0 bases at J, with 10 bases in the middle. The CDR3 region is CASSLWRDTSTDTQYF. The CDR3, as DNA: TGTGCCAGCAGTTTATGGAGGGACACCAGCACAGATACGCAGTATTTT.

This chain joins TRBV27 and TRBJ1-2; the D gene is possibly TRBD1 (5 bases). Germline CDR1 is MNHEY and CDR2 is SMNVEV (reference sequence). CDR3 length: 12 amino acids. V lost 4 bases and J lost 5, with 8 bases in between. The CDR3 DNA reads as TGTGCCAGCAGTTGGGACGGATATGGCTACACCTTC. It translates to CASSWDGYGYTF.

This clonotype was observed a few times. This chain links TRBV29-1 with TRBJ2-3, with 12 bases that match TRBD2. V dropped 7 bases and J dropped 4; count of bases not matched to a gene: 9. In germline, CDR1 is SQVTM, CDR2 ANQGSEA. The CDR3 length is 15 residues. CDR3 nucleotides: TGCAGCGCGCGGACTAGCGGGAATAGTGCAGATACGCAGTATTTT. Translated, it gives CSARTSGNSADTQYF.

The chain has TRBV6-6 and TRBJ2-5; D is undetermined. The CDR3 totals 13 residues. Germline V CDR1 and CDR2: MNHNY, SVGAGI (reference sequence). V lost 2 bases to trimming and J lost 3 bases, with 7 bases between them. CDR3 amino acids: CASSYRVEETQYF. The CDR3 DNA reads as TGTGCCAGCAGTTACCGGGTGGAAGAGACCCAGTACTTC.

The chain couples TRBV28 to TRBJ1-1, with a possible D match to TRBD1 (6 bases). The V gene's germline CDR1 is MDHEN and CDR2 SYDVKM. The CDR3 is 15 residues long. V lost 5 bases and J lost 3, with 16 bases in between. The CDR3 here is CASSPIAQGDTEAFF. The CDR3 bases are TGTGCCAGCAGTCCCATAGCACAGGGCGACACTGAAGCTTTCTTT.

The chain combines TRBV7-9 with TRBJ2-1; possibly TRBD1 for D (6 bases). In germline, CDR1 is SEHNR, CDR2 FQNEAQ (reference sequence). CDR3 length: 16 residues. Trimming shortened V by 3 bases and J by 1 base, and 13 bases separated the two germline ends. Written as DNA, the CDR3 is TGTGCCAGCAGCTTGAGTAACAGGGTGTCCTACAATGAGCAGTTCTTC. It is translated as CASSLSNRVSYNEQFF. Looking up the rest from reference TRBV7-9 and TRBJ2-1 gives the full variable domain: DTGVSQNPRHKITKRGQNVTFRCDPISEHNRLYWYRQTLGQGPEFLTYFQNEAQLEKSRLLSDRFSAERPKGSFSTLEIQRTEQGDSAMYLCASSLSNRVSYNEQFFGPGTRLTVL.

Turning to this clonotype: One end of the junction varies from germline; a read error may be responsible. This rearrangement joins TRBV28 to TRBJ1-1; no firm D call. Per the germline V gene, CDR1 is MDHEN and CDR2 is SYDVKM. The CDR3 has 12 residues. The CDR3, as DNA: TGTGTCAGCAGTTTATGGGGTACTGAAGCTTTCTTT. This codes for CVSSLWGTEAFF.

CDR3 nucleotides: TGTGCCACCAGCAGCCCATCCCAGAGCTCCTACAATGAGCAGTTCTTC. This sequence encodes CATSSPSQSSYNEQFF. The V and J genes are TRBV15 and TRBJ2-1; D gene uncertain. Trimming pared 3 bases from V and 0 bases from J, leaving 12 bases between. The germline V gene has CDR1 LNHNV and CDR2 YYDKDF (reference sequence). The length of the CDR3 is 16 residues.

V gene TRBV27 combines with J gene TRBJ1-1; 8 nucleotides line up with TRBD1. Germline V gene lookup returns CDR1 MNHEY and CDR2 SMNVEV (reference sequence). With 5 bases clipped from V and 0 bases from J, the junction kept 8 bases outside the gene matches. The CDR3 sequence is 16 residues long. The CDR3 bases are TGTGCCAGCAGTCACTTACAGGGGGGGGTGAACACTGAAGCTTTCTTT. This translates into CASSHLQGGVNTEAFF.

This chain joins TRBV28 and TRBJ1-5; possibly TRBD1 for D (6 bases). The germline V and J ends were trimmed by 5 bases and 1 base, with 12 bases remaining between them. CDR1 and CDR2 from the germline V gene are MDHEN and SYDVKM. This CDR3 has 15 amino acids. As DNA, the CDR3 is TGTGCCAGCAGTGGGCCAAGGGGGAGCAATCAGCCCCAGCATTTT. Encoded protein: CASSGPRGSNQPQHF.

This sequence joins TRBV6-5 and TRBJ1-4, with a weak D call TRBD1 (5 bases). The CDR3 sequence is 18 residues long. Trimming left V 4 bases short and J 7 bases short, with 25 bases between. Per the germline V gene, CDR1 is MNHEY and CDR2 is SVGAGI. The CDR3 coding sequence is TGTGCCAGCAGTTTATCTTTCCCTCCGGGACTGCTTGGTGAAAAACTGTTTTTT. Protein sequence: CASSLSFPPGLLGEKLFF.

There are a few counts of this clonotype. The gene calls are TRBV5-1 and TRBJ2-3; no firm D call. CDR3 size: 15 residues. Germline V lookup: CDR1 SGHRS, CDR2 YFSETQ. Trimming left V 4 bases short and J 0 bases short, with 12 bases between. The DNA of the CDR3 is TGCGCCAGCAGCCAGAGGACGGCTAGCACAGATACGCAGTATTTT. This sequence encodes CASSQRTASTDTQYF.

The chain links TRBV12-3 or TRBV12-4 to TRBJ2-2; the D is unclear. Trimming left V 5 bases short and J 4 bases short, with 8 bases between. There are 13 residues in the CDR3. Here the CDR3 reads CASSRYGTGELFF. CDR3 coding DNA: TGTGCCAGCAGTCGCTACGGCACCGGGGAGCTGTTTTTT.

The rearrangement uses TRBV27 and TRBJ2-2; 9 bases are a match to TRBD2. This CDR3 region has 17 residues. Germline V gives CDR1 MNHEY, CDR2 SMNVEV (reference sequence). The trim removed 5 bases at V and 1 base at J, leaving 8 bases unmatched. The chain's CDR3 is CASSPMGLALNTGELFF. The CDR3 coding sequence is TGTGCCAGCAGTCCTATGGGACTAGCCTTGAACACCGGGGAGCTGTTTTTT.

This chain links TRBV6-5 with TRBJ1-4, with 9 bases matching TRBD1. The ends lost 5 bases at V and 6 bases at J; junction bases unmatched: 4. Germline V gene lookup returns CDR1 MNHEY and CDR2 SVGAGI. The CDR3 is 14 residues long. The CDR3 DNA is TGTGCCAGCAGTCCAGACAGGGGGTATGAAAAACTGTTTTTT. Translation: CASSPDRGYEKLFF.

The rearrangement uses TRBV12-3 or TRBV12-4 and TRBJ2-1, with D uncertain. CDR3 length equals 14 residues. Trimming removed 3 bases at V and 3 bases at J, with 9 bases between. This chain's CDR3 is CASSFSSYYNEQFF. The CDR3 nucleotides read TGTGCCAGCAGTTTTAGCAGCTACTACAATGAGCAGTTCTTC.

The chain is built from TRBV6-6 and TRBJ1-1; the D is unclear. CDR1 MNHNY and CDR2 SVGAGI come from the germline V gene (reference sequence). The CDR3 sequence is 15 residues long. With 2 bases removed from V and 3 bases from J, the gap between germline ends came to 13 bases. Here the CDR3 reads CASSYRRRWDTEAFF. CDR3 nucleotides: TGTGCCAGCAGTTACAGACGTCGATGGGACACTGAAGCTTTCTTT.

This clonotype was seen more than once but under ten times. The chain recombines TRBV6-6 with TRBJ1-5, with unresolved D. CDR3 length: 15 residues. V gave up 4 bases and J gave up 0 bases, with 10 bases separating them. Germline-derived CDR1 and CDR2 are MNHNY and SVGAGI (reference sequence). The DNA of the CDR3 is TGTGCCAGCAGTTGGGCCGAATATAGCAATCAGCCCCAGCATTTT. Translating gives CASSWAEYSNQPQHF.